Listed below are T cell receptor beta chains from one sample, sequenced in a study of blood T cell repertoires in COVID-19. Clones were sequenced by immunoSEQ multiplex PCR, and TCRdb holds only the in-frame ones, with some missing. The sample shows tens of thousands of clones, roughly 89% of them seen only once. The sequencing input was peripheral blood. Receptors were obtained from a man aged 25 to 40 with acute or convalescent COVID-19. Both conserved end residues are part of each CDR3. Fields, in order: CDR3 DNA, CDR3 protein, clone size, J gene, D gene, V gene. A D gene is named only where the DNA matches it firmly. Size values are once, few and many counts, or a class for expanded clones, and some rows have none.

TGTGCCAGCAGTGAGGCAGGGAATTCACCCCTCCACTTT,CASSEAGNSPLHF,once,TRBJ1-6,-,TRBV25-1
TGTGCCAGCAGCCCCGCCCCGACAGGAGCCTACGAGCAGTACTTC,CASSPAPTGAYEQYF,-,TRBJ2-7,-,TRBV11-2
TGTGCCAGCAGCCAAGATCTTGAGACTGAAGCTTTCTTT,CASSQDLETEAFF,-,TRBJ1-1,-,TRBV14
TGTGCCAGCAGCCAAGATCTAGATAGCACTGAAGCTTTCTTT,CASSQDLDSTEAFF,-,TRBJ1-1,-,TRBV3-1/TRBV3-2
TGTGCCTGGAGTGAACAGGGGGTCGGGGTTACTGAAGCTTTCTTT,CAWSEQGVGVTEAFF,-,TRBJ1-1,TRBD1,TRBV30
TGCGCCAGCAGCTCACCAACGACAGGAGATAATTCACCCCTCCACTTT,CASSSPTTGDNSPLHF,-,TRBJ1-6,-,TRBV5-1
TGTGCCAGCAGCATACAGGGGGGTTTATACGAGCAGTACTTC,CASSIQGGLYEQYF,once,TRBJ2-7,TRBD1,TRBV5-6
TGTGCCAGTAGTATAGATCGTCAGGGGTATGGCTACACCTTC,CASSIDRQGYGYTF,-,TRBJ1-2,-,TRBV19
TGTGCCACCAGCAGAGACAGGGTACAATTCCCGTATGGCTACACCTTC,CATSRDRVQFPYGYTF,-,TRBJ1-2,-,TRBV15
TGTGCCAGCACCCGAGCGTCCCCGCTCACTGGAAACACCATATATTTT,CASTRASPLTGNTIYF,-,TRBJ1-3,-,TRBV2
TGTGCCAGCAGCGTAGTTGGGCAGGGGGCGCTTACTGAAGCTTTCTTT,CASSVVGQGALTEAFF,-,TRBJ1-1,TRBD1,TRBV9
TGTGCCAGCAGCCGGGACAGGGTTGATGAAAAACTGTTTTTT,CASSRDRVDEKLFF,once,TRBJ1-4,TRBD1,TRBV5-5
TGTGCCTGGAGTTTAGGACACAACACTGAAGCTTTCTTT,CAWSLGHNTEAFF,-,TRBJ1-1,-,TRBV30
TGTGCCAGCAGAACCAAGACTAGCGGACGTTACAATGAGCAGTTCTTC,CASRTKTSGRYNEQFF,once,TRBJ2-1,TRBD2,TRBV27
TGTGCCAGCAGCTTGGTTGGAGGAAGGGACACCATATATTTT,CASSLVGGRDTIYF,-,TRBJ1-3,-,TRBV5-6